Listed below are T cell receptor beta chains from one sample, sequenced in a study of shared clonotypes between healthy human individuals. Here immunoSEQ multiplex PCR was the method, and the copy in TCRdb shows in-frame clones only, minus some. The sample contains just over 2,000,000 clones, about 95% of which appear only once. Sequenced: naive CD8+ T cells sorted from blood. Receptor source: a man aged 18 to 29 in good health. CDR3s include the opening cysteine and the closing phenylalanine or tryptophan. The D gene is left open where the match is weak. Size is omitted from some rows. Given values are once, few, many or a class for expanded clones.

J,size,D,V,CDR3,DNA
TRBJ2-7,.,TRBD1,TRBV6-1,CASNWDRSYEQYF,TGTGCCAGCAATTGGGACAGATCCTACGAGCAGTACTTC
TRBJ1-1,.,.,TRBV28,CASSLIRVNTEAFF,TGTGCCAGCAGTTTAATTCGAGTGAACACTGAAGCTTTCTTT
TRBJ1-4,.,.,TRBV13,CASSLGTIANEKLFF,TGTGCCAGCAGCTTAGGGACGATCGCTAATGAAAAACTGTTTTTT
TRBJ2-7,.,.,TRBV12-5,CASGAWDSSPSYEQYF,TGTGCTAGTGGTGCTTGGGATTCAAGTCCCTCGTACGAGCAGTACTTC
TRBJ2-1,.,.,TRBV4-3,CASSQDLGRDEQFF,TGCGCCAGCAGCCAAGATCTCGGGCGGGATGAGCAGTTCTTC
TRBJ2-7,.,.,TRBV7-6,CASSSPSGDYEQYF,TGTGCCAGCAGCTCTCCCTCGGGGGACTACGAGCAGTACTTC
TRBJ1-1,.,TRBD1,TRBV27,CASSRTGENTEAFF,TGTGCCAGCAGCCGGACAGGGGAAAACACTGAAGCTTTCTTT
TRBJ2-3,.,.,TRBV2,CASSEGSSPDTQYF,TGTGCCAGCAGTGAAGGGTCGTCCCCAGATACGCAGTATTTT
TRBJ2-1,.,TRBD2,TRBV14,CASSPIPGLAGYNEQFF,TGTGCCAGCAGCCCCATACCGGGACTAGCGGGGTACAATGAGCAGTTCTTC
TRBJ2-7,few,.,TRBV30,CAWSVTGTGEQYF,TGTGCCTGGAGTGTAACGGGGACGGGCGAGCAGTACTTC
TRBJ2-5,.,.,TRBV11-2,CASSSWDSLPTKETQYF,TGTGCCAGCAGCTCATGGGACTCCCTCCCGACTAAAGAGACCCAGTACTTC
TRBJ2-1,.,TRBD2,TRBV6-1,CASSESVAGVYNEQFF,TGTGCCAGCAGTGAATCTGTAGCGGGGGTCTACAATGAGCAGTTCTTC
TRBJ2-7,.,.,TRBV27,CASSYRVAYEQYF,TGTGCCAGCAGTTATCGAGTAGCCTACGAGCAGTACTTC
TRBJ1-6,few,.,TRBV30,CAWTGVTNNSPLHF,TGTGCCTGGACAGGGGTGACAAATAATTCACCCCTCCACTTT
TRBJ2-2,.,.,TRBV7-9,CASSPQDTGELFF,TGTGCCAGCAGTCCACAGGACACCGGGGAGCTGTTTTTT
TRBJ2-7,once,.,TRBV5-4,CASSLGAGSSYEQYF,TGTGCCAGCAGCTTGGGCGCGGGGAGCTCCTACGAGCAGTACTTC
TRBJ1-1,.,.,TRBV14,CASSQLVTGTNTEAFF,TGTGCCAGCAGCCAATTGGTCACAGGTACGAACACTGAAGCTTTCTTT
TRBJ2-3,.,.,TRBV10-2,CASSDPGTDTQYF,TGCGCCAGCAGTGACCCAGGGACAGATACGCAGTATTTT
TRBJ2-3,.,.,TRBV13,CASSSIGTDTQYF,TGTGCCAGCAGCTCTATCGGCACAGATACGCAGTATTTT
TRBJ2-5,.,.,TRBV27,CASSLYYQYQETQYF,TGTGCCAGCAGTTTATACTACCAATACCAAGAGACCCAGTACTTC